What follows are 27 T cell receptor beta chains derived from one specimen sequenced in a study of blood T cell repertoires in COVID-19. Sequencing was performed with immunoSEQ multiplex PCR; in TCRdb, only in-frame clones are kept and a portion is missing. The sample lists about 240,000 clones; about nine tenths were seen once. The sample comprised peripheral blood. These receptors all come from a man aged 60-69 years who had recovered from COVID-19.

This clone was seen only once. The chain couples TRBV11-1 to TRBJ2-2; unclear D gene. Germline CDR1 SGHAT, CDR2 FQDESV (reference sequence). Trimming left V 1 base short and J 0 bases short, with 6 bases between. The CDR3 is 15 residues long. This chain's CDR3 is CASSLGRANTGELFF. CDR3 nucleotides: TGTGCCAGCAGCTTAGGTCGAGCGAACACCGGGGAGCTGTTTTTT. Using reference TRBV11-1 and TRBJ2-2 for the parts outside the CDR3, the full variable domain is EAEVAQSPRYKITEKSQAVAFWCDPISGHATLYWYRQILGQGPELLVQFQDESVVDDSQLPKDRFSAERLKGVDSTLKIQPAELGDSAMYLCASSLGRANTGELFFGEGSRLTVL.

CDR3 amino acids: CASSPDLAWGNTIYF. CDR3 coding DNA: TGTGCCAGCAGCCCGGACTTGGCGTGGGGAAACACCATATATTTT. The V and J genes are TRBV5-5 and TRBJ1-3, with no clear D. V was cut by 4 bases and J by 4 bases, with 15 bases left in between. The CDR3 consists of 15 residues. Germline V gene sequence: CDR1 SGHKS, CDR2 YYEKEE (reference sequence). The variable domain in full, with the rest retrieved from reference TRBV5-5 and TRBJ1-3, is DAGVTQSPTHLIKTRGQQVTLRCSPISGHKSVSWYQQVLGQGPQFIFQYYEKEERGRGNFPDRFSARQFPNYSSELNVNALLLGDSALYLCASSPDLAWGNTIYFGEGSWLTVV.

The V call is TRBV6-1, the J call TRBJ2-1, with 10 bases matching TRBD2. Germline trimming cut 4 bases from V and 4 bases from J; bases unmatched to any gene: 7. Germline CDR1 is MNHNS and CDR2 is SASEGT. CDR3 length: 16 residues. CDR3 in DNA: TGTGCCAGCAGTGTGCTAGCGGGGGTATCTTACAATGAGCAGTTCTTC. Translated, it gives CASSVLAGVSYNEQFF.

The chain combines TRBV2 with TRBJ1-2, with D perhaps matching TRBD1 (6 bases). Germline-derived CDR1 and CDR2 are SNHLY and FYNNEI. The germline V and J ends were trimmed by 6 bases and 6 bases, with 20 bases remaining between them. This CDR3 has 15 residues. CDR3 residues: CASSNQRGGVDGYTF. For the CDR3, the DNA is TGTGCCAGCAGCAACCAACGGGGGGGCGTAGATGGCTACACCTTC. Variable domain in full (rest from reference TRBV2 and TRBJ1-2): EPEVTQTPSHQVTQMGQEVILRCVPISNHLYFYWYRQILGQKVEFLVSFYNNEISEKSEIFDDQFSVERPDGSNFTLKIRSTKLEDSAMYFCASSNQRGGVDGYTFGSGTRLTVV.

V and J are TRBV5-6 and TRBJ1-3; D might be TRBD1 (6 bases). The germline V and J ends were trimmed by 3 bases and 0 bases, with 13 bases remaining between them. The CDR3 is made up of 16 amino acids. Germline loops: CDR1 SGHDT, CDR2 YYEEEE. The CDR3 nucleotides read TGTGCCAGCAGCTCGATACAGGGTCACTCTGGAAACACCATATATTTT. Protein: CASSSIQGHSGNTIYF.

The V gene is TRBV19, the J gene TRBJ1-2; 7 nucleotides line up with TRBD1. J was trimmed by 5 bases and V by 6 bases; bases with no gene match: 9. This CDR3 is built from 14 residues. From germline, CDR1 is LNHDA and CDR2 SQIVND (reference sequence). CDR3 region: CASSPPGGWYGYTF. The DNA for the CDR3 is TGTGCCAGTAGCCCCCCAGGGGGTTGGTATGGCTACACCTTC.

V usage is TRBV2 and J usage is TRBJ1-2, with a weak D call TRBD1 (6 bases). The germline V and J ends were trimmed by 7 bases and 7 bases, with 16 bases remaining between them. Germline V gene lookup returns CDR1 SNHLY and CDR2 FYNNEI. The CDR3 is made up of 13 amino acids. The CDR3 sequence is CASIISRGAGYTF. The CDR3 coding sequence is TGTGCCAGCATTATTTCCCGGGGGGCTGGCTACACCTTC.

This rearrangement joins TRBV29-1 to TRBJ1-1; D perhaps matches TRBD1 (5 bases). CDR3 length equals 13 residues. Looked up from germline, CDR1 is SQVTM and CDR2 is ANQGSEA. Deletions cut 6 bases from V and 4 bases from J, with 15 bases between. The CDR3 DNA reads as TGCAGCGTCACGCCCCAGGGAAGCACTGAAGCTTTCTTT. Amino acid sequence: CSVTPQGSTEAFF. Complete variable domain (other parts from reference TRBV29-1 and TRBJ1-1): SAVISQKPSRDICQRGTSLTIQCQVDSQVTMMFWYRQQPGQSLTLIATANQGSEATYESGFVIDKFPISRPNLTFSTLTVSNMSPEDSSIYLCSVTPQGSTEAFFGQGTRLTVV.

The gene calls are TRBV3-1 (or the pseudogene TRBV3-2) and TRBJ2-2, with D possibly being TRBD1 (6 bases). The germline gives CDR1 LGHDT, CDR2 YNNKEL (reference sequence). Between the trimmed V and J ends, which lost 4 bases and 7 bases, there was a span of 16 bases. The CDR3 has 15 residues. DNA of the CDR3: TGTGCCAGCAGCCTGAACAACAGGGTTGTCGGGGAGCTGTTTTTT. Amino acids: CASSLNNRVVGELFF.

The V gene is TRBV7-9, the J gene TRBJ2-4; TRBD1 matches at 8 bases. In germline, CDR1 is SEHNR, CDR2 FQNEAQ (reference sequence). This CDR3 spans 15 amino acids. Trimming took 5 bases from V and 8 from J; bases not matched to a gene: 11. For the CDR3, the DNA is TGTGCCAGCAGCCCTCCGGGACAGGTGAAACACATTCAGTACTTC. Translated: CASSPPGQVKHIQYF.

This rearrangement joins TRBV20-1 to TRBJ2-3, with D uncertain. Trimming left V 3 bases short and J 1 base short, with 14 bases between. The CDR3 is 15 residues long. The germline CDR1 and CDR2 sequences are DFQATT and SNEGSKA (reference sequence). DNA of the CDR3: TGCAGTGCTAGTTTCGCTAGTTGGGGCACAGATACGCAGTATTTT. As protein: CSASFASWGTDTQYF.

The rearrangement links TRBV6-1 to TRBJ1-3; 7 bases are shared with TRBD1. V was clipped by 2 bases and J by 0 bases; unmatched bases: 4. CDR1 MNHNS and CDR2 SASEGT come from the germline V gene. This CDR3 is 16 amino acids long. The CDR3 region has the DNA TGTGCCAGCAGTGAACCCGGGACAGCCTCTGGAAACACCATATATTTT. It codes for CASSEPGTASGNTIYF.

The V gene is TRBV7-9, the J gene TRBJ2-7; 8 nucleotides match TRBD2. From germline, CDR1 is SEHNR and CDR2 FQNEAQ (reference sequence). J lost 7 bases, V lost 6 bases, and 8 bases had no gene match. The CDR3 length is 13 residues. CDR3 protein: CASSLISGGEQYV. The CDR3 nucleotides are TGTGCCAGCAGTCTTATATCGGGAGGGGAGCAGTACGTC.

The rearrangement links TRBV24-1 to TRBJ2-3, with 8 bases matching TRBD1. Germline assignment: CDR1 KGHDR and CDR2 SFDVKD. The length of the CDR3 is 16 residues. The V and J ends lost 0 bases and 5 bases, in that order; junction bases with no gene match: 6. CDR3 in amino acids: CATSDLMDRDRDTQYF. The CDR3 nucleotides read TGTGCCACCAGTGATTTGATGGACAGGGATCGAGATACGCAGTATTTT.

This clone was seen more than once but under ten times. The V gene is TRBV6-2 or TRBV6-3, the J gene TRBJ2-5; 10 bases agree with TRBD2. The germline V gene has CDR1 MNHEY and CDR2 SVGEGT. The CDR3 sequence is 17 residues long. Trimming removed 8 bases from V and 2 bases from J; junction bases left unmatched: 14. The chain's CDR3 is CASGLPTSGAVQETQYF. CDR3 sequence (DNA): TGTGCCAGCGGCCTACCAACTAGCGGGGCCGTACAAGAGACCCAGTACTTC.

The chain recombines TRBV3-1 (or the pseudogene TRBV3-2) with TRBJ2-2, with unresolved D. Germline V gives CDR1 LGHDT, CDR2 YNNKEL (reference sequence). This CDR3 region has 14 residues. Trimming cost V 5 bases and J 1 base, with 8 bases left between them. The CDR3 DNA reads as TGTGCCAGCAGCGTTACAATGAACACCGGGGAGCTGTTTTTT. It codes for CASSVTMNTGELFF.

V usage is TRBV11-2 and J usage is TRBJ2-2; no clear D. CDR3 length: 11 amino acids. The germline V gene has CDR1 SGHAT and CDR2 FQNNGV. V was pared by 10 bases and J by 8 bases, with 11 bases between. The CDR3 reads CATRVAGELFF. The DNA of the CDR3 is TGTGCCACCAGAGTCGCGGGGGAGCTGTTTTTT.

The rearrangement joins TRBV19 to TRBJ1-3; D is ambiguous. This CDR3 comprises 15 residues. Between the trimmed V and J ends, which lost 1 base and 0 bases, there was a span of 7 bases. The germline V gene has CDR1 LNHDA and CDR2 SQIVND (reference sequence). CDR3 sequence reads: CASSIVRSSGNTIYF. The CDR3 DNA follows: TGTGCCAGTAGTATAGTGAGGAGCTCTGGAAACACCATATATTTT.

The J gene is TRBJ2-7, the V gene TRBV11-2, with 8 positions matching TRBD1. Trimming at V came to 5 bases and at J to 4 bases, leaving 7 bases not matched to a gene. The CDR3 runs 14 residues. Germline-derived CDR1 and CDR2 are SGHAT and FQNNGV. The CDR3 region has the DNA TGTGCCAGCAGCCGCACAGGGGGTGGGTACGAGCAGTACGTC. It specifies CASSRTGGGYEQYV.

The V and J genes are TRBV6-5 and TRBJ2-1; 10 bases agree with TRBD2. CDR3 length: 13 amino acids. In germline, CDR1 is MNHEY, CDR2 SVGAGI. The J segment lost 6 bases and the V segment lost 10 bases, leaving 6 bases of the junction unmatched. The CDR3 sequence: CAIQRGGRNEQFF. CDR3 bases: TGTGCCATACAGCGGGGGGGCCGCAATGAGCAGTTCTTC.

This clone was seen a handful of times. The chain is built from TRBV6-1 and TRBJ2-7; no reliable D call. CDR3 length: 12 residues. V lost 2 bases and J 4 bases, leaving 6 bases between the germline ends. Germline V gene sequence: CDR1 MNHNS, CDR2 SASEGT. The CDR3 loop reads CASSERGYEQYF. In DNA, the CDR3 is TGTGCCAGCAGTGAAAGAGGTTACGAGCAGTACTTC.

The chain carries TRBV2 and TRBJ1-1; D perhaps matches TRBD1 (5 bases). Trimming took 6 bases from V and 6 from J, leaving 20 bases between them. Looked up from germline, CDR1 is SNHLY and CDR2 is FYNNEI. The CDR3 has 15 amino acids. This CDR3 is CASRPWGEGTAEAFF. In DNA form, the CDR3 reads TGTGCCAGCAGACCCTGGGGGGAGGGTACCGCTGAAGCTTTCTTT. The full variable domain, completed using reference TRBV2 and TRBJ1-1, is EPEVTQTPSHQVTQMGQEVILRCVPISNHLYFYWYRQILGQKVEFLVSFYNNEISEKSEIFDDQFSVERPDGSNFTLKIRSTKLEDSAMYFCASRPWGEGTAEAFFGQGTRLTVV.

V gene TRBV7-9 combines with J gene TRBJ1-3; TRBD1 aligns across 7 bases. The junction had 5 bases not matched to a gene; V was cut back by 5 bases and J by 1 base. This CDR3 spans 15 amino acids. CDR1 and CDR2 from the germline V gene are SEHNR and FQNEAQ (reference sequence). DNA of the CDR3: TGTGCCAGCAGCGAGACAGGGCGTTCTGGAAACACCATATATTTT. It translates to CASSETGRSGNTIYF.

This clone was seen only once. This chain links TRBV30 with TRBJ1-6; 8 bases match TRBD1. CDR3 size: 16 residues. CDR1 is GTSNPN and CDR2 is SVGIG in the germline V gene (reference sequence). Losses at the gene ends were 7 bases for V and 7 bases for J; bases not matched to a gene: 15. In DNA, the CDR3 is TGTGCCTCCGCAGATGACAGGGGCGCCAGGAATTCACCCCTCCACTTT. It codes for CASADDRGARNSPLHF.

The rearrangement uses TRBV7-9 and TRBJ1-2, with TRBD1 matching over 8 bases. Losses at the gene ends were 8 bases for V and 3 bases for J; bases not matched to a gene: 14. The CDR3 has 16 amino acids. From germline, CDR1 is SEHNR and CDR2 FQNEAQ (reference sequence). CDR3 nucleotide sequence: TGTGCCAGCCCCTCCCCCCGGGCAGGGGGCTACTATGGCTACACCTTC. Translating gives CASPSPRAGGYYGYTF. Looking up the rest from reference TRBV7-9 and TRBJ1-2 gives the full variable domain: DTGVSQNPRHKITKRGQNVTFRCDPISEHNRLYWYRQTLGQGPEFLTYFQNEAQLEKSRLLSDRFSAERPKGSFSTLEIQRTEQGDSAMYLCASPSPRAGGYYGYTFGSGTRLTVV.

The V gene is TRBV27, the J gene TRBJ1-1, with D perhaps TRBD1 (6 bases). The germline V gene has CDR1 MNHEY and CDR2 SMNVEV (reference sequence). The CDR3 consists of 15 residues. The V end was cut by 10 bases, the J end by 4 bases, with 22 bases between. The CDR3 is CATRRGGIFATEAFF. The CDR3 coding sequence is TGTGCCACTCGAAGGGGGGGGATTTTCGCCACTGAAGCTTTCTTT.

The DNA for the CDR3 is TGCGCCAGCAGTGCAGTCGGGCTAGCGCAAGAGACCCAGTACTTC. Translated, it gives CASSAVGLAQETQYF. The V and J genes are TRBV10-1 and TRBJ2-5, with D tentatively TRBD2 (6 bases). This CDR3 comprises 15 residues. V was trimmed by 4 bases and J by 2 bases, leaving 14 bases between them. Per the germline V gene, CDR1 is WNHNN and CDR2 is SYGVQD (reference sequence).